Described below is a single T cell receptor (beta chain) sequence and its context. This sample is drawn from a study of cytomegalovirus exposure and HLA in healthy donors. Primers: 60 Vbeta forward and 13 Jbeta reverse. Only in-frame clones appear in the TCRdb table, and some are missing; sequencing was by immunoSEQ multiplex PCR. The sample carries under 200,000 clones, around three quarters recorded once. CDR1 is LNHDA and CDR2 is SQIVND in the germline V gene (reference sequence). The CDR3 length is 14 residues. V was trimmed by 7 bases and J by 0 bases, leaving 12 bases between them. V gene TRBV19 combines with J gene TRBJ1-1; perhaps TRBD1 as D (5 bases). The origin of this receptor is a woman under 40 in good health and CMV-seropositive. The sample consisted of PBMCs. The CDR3 nucleotides are TGTGCCAGTACCGTAGGACAATTGAACACTGAAGCTTTCTTT. Translating gives CASTVGQLNTEAFF.